The clone carrying this T cell receptor (beta chain) was detected ten times or more. Antigen: not known. The data are from a study of T cell repertoires in cytomegalovirus infection. TCRdb reanalysed the reads using MiXCR and keeps one entry per CDR3 protein. The sample records fewer than 550,000 distinct CDR3 sequences, 10% to 12% being singletons. Germline assignment: CDR1 SEHNR and CDR2 FQNEAQ (reference sequence). V was cut by 5 bases and J by 1 base, with 15 bases left in between. This CDR3 is built from 15 residues. Study-level findings and limits: Clonotype analysis showed dominance of the ex vivo response by HLA-C-restricted CMV-specific TCR beta clonotypes.

V gene TRBV7-9 combines with J gene TRBJ2-7; D might be TRBD1 (6 bases). The sequencing sample was made of PBMCs. The sequence was obtained from a human donor in good health (CMV status not recorded). Some clones in this sample may be carry-over from other donors' samples. CDR3 bases: TGTGCCAGCAGCCAAATGAGGACAGTATCCTACGAGCAGTACTTC. It codes for CASSQMRTVSYEQYF.